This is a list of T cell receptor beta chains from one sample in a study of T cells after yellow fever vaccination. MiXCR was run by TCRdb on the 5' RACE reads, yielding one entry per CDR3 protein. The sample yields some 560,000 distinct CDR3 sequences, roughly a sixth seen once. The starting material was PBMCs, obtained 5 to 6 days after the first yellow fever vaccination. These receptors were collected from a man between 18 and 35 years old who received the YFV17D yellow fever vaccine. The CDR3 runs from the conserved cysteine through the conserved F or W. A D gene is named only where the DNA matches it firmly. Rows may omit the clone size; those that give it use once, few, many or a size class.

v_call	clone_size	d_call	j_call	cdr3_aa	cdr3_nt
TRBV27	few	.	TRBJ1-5	CASSSGGLGVNQPQHF	TGTGCCAGCAGTAGTGGGGGGTTAGGTGTCAATCAGCCCCAGCATTTT
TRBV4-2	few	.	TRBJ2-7	CASSQEAASSYEQYF	TGTGCCAGCAGCCAAGAAGCGGCGAGCTCCTACGAGCAGTACTTC
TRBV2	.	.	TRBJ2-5	CASKASVEETQYF	TGTGCCAGCAAGGCTAGCGTTGAAGAGACCCAGTACTTC
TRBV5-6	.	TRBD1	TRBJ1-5	CASSRWDRRRGQPQHF	TGTGCCAGCAGCCGGTGGGACAGGCGGAGGGGTCAGCCCCAGCATTTT
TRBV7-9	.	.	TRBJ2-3	CASSSFIGTQYF	TGTGCCAGCAGCTCCTTTATTGGTACGCAGTATTTT
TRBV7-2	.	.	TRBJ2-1	CASSLGLGDEQFF	TGTGCCAGCAGCCTCGGTTTAGGGGATGAGCAGTTCTTC
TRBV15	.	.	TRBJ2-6	CATSPLTGANVLTF	TGTGCCACCAGTCCCCTGACTGGGGCCAACGTCCTGACTTTC
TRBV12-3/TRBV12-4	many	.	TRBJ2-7	CASSQIPPGNEQYF	TGTGCCAGCAGTCAGATTCCACCGGGGAACGAGCAGTACTTC
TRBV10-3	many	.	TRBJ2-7	CAIGWDNDEQYF	TGTGCCATCGGGTGGGACAACGACGAGCAGTACTTC
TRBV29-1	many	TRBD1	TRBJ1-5	CSVSFGTASNQPQHF	TGCAGCGTCTCATTTGGGACAGCTAGCAATCAGCCCCAGCATTTT
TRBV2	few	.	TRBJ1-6	CASLNSDNSPLHF	TGTGCCAGCTTGAACAGTGATAATTCACCCCTCCACTTT
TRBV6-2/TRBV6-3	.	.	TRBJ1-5	CASSSHRAAQPQHF	TGTGCCAGCAGTTCCCACAGGGCAGCCCAGCCCCAGCATTTT
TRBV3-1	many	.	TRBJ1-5	CASSQGEVWQPQHF	TGTGCCAGCAGCCAAGGGGAGGTCTGGCAGCCCCAGCATTTT
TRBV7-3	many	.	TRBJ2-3	CASSRTGFTDTQYF	TGTGCCAGCAGCCGAACTGGTTTCACAGATACGCAGTATTTT
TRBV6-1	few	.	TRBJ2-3	CASSEVWVPQYF	TGTGCCAGCAGTGAAGTATGGGTCCCCCAGTATTTT
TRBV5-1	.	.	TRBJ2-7	CASSRSSRSYEQYF	TGCGCCAGCAGCCGGTCTTCCCGGTCCTACGAGCAGTACTTC
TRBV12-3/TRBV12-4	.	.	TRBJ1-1	CASSLAGAFF	TGTGCCAGCAGTTTAGCGGGAGCTTTCTTT
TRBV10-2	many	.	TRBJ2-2	CASSWGTRAGELFF	TGCGCCAGCAGTTGGGGGACCCGGGCCGGGGAGCTGTTTTTT
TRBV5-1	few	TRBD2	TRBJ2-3	CASSFTSGGDTQYF	TGCGCCAGCAGCTTCACTAGCGGGGGTGATACGCAGTATTTT
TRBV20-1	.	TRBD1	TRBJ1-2	CSARGTGTGTFYGYTF	TGCAGTGCGCGGGGGACCGGGACAGGGACTTTTTATGGCTACACCTTC
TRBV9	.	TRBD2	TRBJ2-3	CASSVGGSGGHRTDTQYF	TGTGCCAGCAGCGTAGGAGGTAGCGGGGGGCATCGCACAGATACGCAGTATTTT
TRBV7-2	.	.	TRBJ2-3	CASRSSSDTQYF	TGTGCCAGCAGATCATCTTCAGATACGCAGTATTTT
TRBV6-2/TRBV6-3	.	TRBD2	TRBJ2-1	CASSYLLAGVNNEQFF	TGTGCCAGCAGCTATCTACTAGCGGGGGTTAACAATGAGCAGTTCTTC
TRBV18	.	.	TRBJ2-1	CASSPLARAGEQFF	TGTGCCAGCTCACCCCTCGCCAGGGCTGGTGAGCAGTTCTTC
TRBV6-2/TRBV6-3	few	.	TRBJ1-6	CASSYGTQGHGESLVNPLF	TGTGCCAGCAGTTACGGAACCCAGGGACACGGCGAATCCCTAGTGAATCCCCTCTTT
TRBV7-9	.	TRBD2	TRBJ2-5	CASRPTTTSGGETQYF	TGTGCCAGCAGACCTACAACTACTAGCGGGGGAGAGACCCAGTACTTC
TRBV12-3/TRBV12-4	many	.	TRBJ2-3	CASSLGAEWTQYF	TGTGCCAGCAGTTTAGGGGCCGAGTGGACGCAGTATTTT
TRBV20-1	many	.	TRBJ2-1	CSARVIWRMNEQFF	TGCAGTGCTAGAGTTATCTGGCGGATGAATGAGCAGTTCTTC
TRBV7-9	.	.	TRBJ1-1	CASSPIRVSNTEAFF	TGTGCCAGCAGCCCCATTCGGGTATCGAACACTGAAGCTTTCTTT
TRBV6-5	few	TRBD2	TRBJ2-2	CASSSRAGGPLFGELFF	TGTGCCAGCAGTTCACGAGCGGGGGGGCCTTTGTTCGGGGAGCTGTTTTTT
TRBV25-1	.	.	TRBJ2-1	CASMGNGGEAVGEQFF	TGTGCCAGCATGGGGAACGGCGGGGAAGCCGTCGGTGAGCAGTTCTTC
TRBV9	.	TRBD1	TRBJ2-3	CASSATPGQGTDTQYF	TGTGCCAGCAGCGCGACTCCGGGACAGGGCACAGATACGCAGTATTTT
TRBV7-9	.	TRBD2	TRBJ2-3	CASSLRGLGSTDTQYF	TGTGCCAGCAGCTTAAGGGGACTAGGTAGCACAGATACGCAGTATTTT
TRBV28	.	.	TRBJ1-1	CASSLWSFNTEAFF	TGTGCCAGCAGTCTTTGGAGCTTTAACACTGAAGCTTTCTTT
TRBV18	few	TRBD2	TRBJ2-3	CASSRLAGVASTDTQYF	TGTGCCAGCTCACGACTAGCGGGGGTCGCTAGCACAGATACGCAGTATTTT
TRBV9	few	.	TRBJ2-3	CASGGSGTQYF	TGTGCCAGCGGCGGGTCGGGTACGCAGTATTTT
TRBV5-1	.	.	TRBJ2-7	CASSRGESEQYF	TGCGCCAGCAGCAGGGGGGAGTCCGAGCAGTACTTC
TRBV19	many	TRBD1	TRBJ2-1	CASKLPGGSYNEQFF	TGTGCCAGCAAGCTCCCAGGGGGCTCCTACAATGAGCAGTTCTTC
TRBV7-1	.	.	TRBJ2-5	CASRQQLGHAETQYF	TGCGCCAGCAGGCAGCAGCTGGGCCATGCAGAGACCCAGTACTTC
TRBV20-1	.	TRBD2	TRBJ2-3	CSARGSGGPSDTQYF	TGCAGTGCTAGAGGGAGCGGGGGGCCCTCGGATACGCAGTATTTT
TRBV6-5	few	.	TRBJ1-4	CASSSIFNRREGLFF	TGTGCCAGCAGTTCCATTTTTAACCGCAGGGAGGGACTGTTTTTT
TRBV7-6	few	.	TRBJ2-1	CASSLEWGTYNEQFF	TGTGCCAGCAGCTTAGAGTGGGGTACCTACAATGAGCAGTTCTTC